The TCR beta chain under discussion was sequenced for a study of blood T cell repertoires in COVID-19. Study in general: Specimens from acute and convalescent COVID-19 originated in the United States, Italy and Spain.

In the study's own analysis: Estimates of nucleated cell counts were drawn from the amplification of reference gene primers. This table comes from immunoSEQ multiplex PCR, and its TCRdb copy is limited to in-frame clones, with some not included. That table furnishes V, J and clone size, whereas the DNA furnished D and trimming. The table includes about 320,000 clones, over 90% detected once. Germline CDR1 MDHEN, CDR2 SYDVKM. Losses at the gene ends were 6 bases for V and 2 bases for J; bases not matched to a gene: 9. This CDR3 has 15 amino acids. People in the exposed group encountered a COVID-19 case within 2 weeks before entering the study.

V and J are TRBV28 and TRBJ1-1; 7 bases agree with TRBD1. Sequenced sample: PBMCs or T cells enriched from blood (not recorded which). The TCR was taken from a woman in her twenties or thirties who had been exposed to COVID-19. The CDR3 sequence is CASSPLGTVNTEAFF. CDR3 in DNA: TGTGCCAGCAGCCCCCTTGGGACAGTTAACACTGAAGCTTTCTTT.